The present TCR beta chain was sequenced within a study of T cell changes during pregnancy in multiple sclerosis. Trimming pared 5 bases from V and 2 bases from J, leaving 6 bases between. The CDR3 is 12 amino acids. Germline loops: CDR1 MNHEY, CDR2 SMNVEV (reference sequence). Method: immunoSEQ multiplex PCR; TCRdb's copy keeps in-frame clones and lacks some. Of 20,000 to 25,000 clones listed, 80% to 95% are singletons. This clone has just one count. Sequenced here: CD4+ T cells from peripheral blood mononuclear cells, sampled after pregnancy. The TCR sequence derives from a female donor in good health, enrolled as a control in a pregnancy study. The chain joins TRBV27 to TRBJ2-5; possibly TRBD1 for D (5 bases). CDR3 nucleotides: TGTGCCAGCAGTCAGGGTCAAGAGACCCAGTACTTC. Translation gives CASSQGQETQYF.